This T cell receptor (beta chain) was recovered during a study of blood T cell repertoires in COVID-19 (dated by TCRdb to 2018 to 2021). Broadly, across the study: Samples covering the acute and convalescent phases of COVID-19 were provided by collaborators in the United States, Italy and Spain. The prospective study material was composed of cDNA or gDNA derived from T cells, B-cell-depleted T cells, or PBMCs. Subjects who had been exposed to COVID-19, were actively infected with it, or had recovered from it provided the deeply sampled blood TCRbeta repertoires that made up the dataset. The repertoires were released in a freely available public database intended as a resource for research on the immune response to SARS-CoV-2. The samples were drawn from the first 160 participants of the ongoing ImmuneRACE study and from 950 to 1,500 subjects provided by 6 global collaborators. Nearly every sample came with metadata listing a de-identified subject ID, COVID-19 status, age in years and sex. Where available, HLA class I and class II types were taken from metadata supplied by the sample provider and were not determined by assay-based typing.

The immunoSEQ Assay, a bias-controlled multiplex PCR, was used to amplify TCRbeta CDR3 regions from genomic DNA. From the authors' description of their analysis: The number of nucleated cells in each sample was estimated from the amplification of reference gene primers within the assay. To quantify the absolute abundance of each unique TCRbeta CDR3 rearrangement, sequence reads were collapsed and filtered. For each sample, productive Simpson clonality was calculated as the square root of Simpson's diversity index over productive rearrangements. TCRdb retrieved this table from immuneACCESS and kept in-frame rearrangements only. Not all clones are present; in checked studies, unresolved V genes account for under half, and no reason is known for the remainder. The D gene and trimming were derived from the DNA, and the V and J assignments and clone size from that table. In this sample the table shows roughly 130,000 clones, around 80% of which occur a single time. 16% of the sample rests with the top ten.

Study-wide conclusions, independent of this receptor: Clinical and demographic metadata were provided uncurated, with the amount varying by source and participant.

This clone was seen once. Its antigen specificity is not known. No much larger clone exists at a distance of one base, and base qualities are not known. The collaborating institutions used their own protocols to collect whole blood in K2EDTA tubes. For TCRbeta analysis, collaborators shipped samples in one of three forms: frozen whole blood, isolated PBMCs, or DNA extracted from either of those sample types. The CDR3 contains 18 residues, cysteine and phenylalanine counted. Only the CDR3 portion is preserved as DNA: 54 bases, with reading frame beginning at the first base. CDR1 SGHTA and CDR2 FQGNSA are derived from the germline V gene. Trimming leaves V shorter by 5 bases and J shorter by 1 base, with the junction holding 15 bases beyond the gene matches.

The chain couples TRBV7-2 to TRBJ2-3, and TRBD2 matches 7 of the central bases. Sequencing was carried out using peripheral blood. The receptor's source is a man aged 55-75 years with active or convalescent COVID-19. The nucleotide sequence is given as TGTGCCAGCAGCATTAGGGCTAGGCCCCTAGCGGGCACAGATACGCAGTATTTT. It is translated as CASSIRARPLAGTDTQYF.